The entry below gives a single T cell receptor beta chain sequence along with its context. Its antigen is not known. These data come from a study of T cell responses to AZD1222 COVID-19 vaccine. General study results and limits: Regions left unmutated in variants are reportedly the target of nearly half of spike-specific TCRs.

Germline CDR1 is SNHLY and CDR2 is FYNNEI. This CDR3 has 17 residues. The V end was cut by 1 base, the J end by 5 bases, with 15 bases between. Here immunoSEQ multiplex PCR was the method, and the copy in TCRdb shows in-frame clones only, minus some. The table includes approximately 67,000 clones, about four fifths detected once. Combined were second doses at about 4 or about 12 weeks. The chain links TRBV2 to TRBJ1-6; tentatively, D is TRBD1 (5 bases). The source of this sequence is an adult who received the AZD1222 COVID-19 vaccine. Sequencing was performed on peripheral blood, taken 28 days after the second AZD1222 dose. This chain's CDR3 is CASSEGLGLKDNSPLHF. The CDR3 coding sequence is TGTGCCAGCAGTGAAGGTTTGGGGCTAAAGGATAATTCACCCCTCCACTTT.